A selection of T cell receptor beta chains follows, all from one sample in a study of blood T cell repertoires in COVID-19. Clones were read by immunoSEQ multiplex PCR, and TCRdb kept only the in-frame ones, dropping some. In the table there are under 250,000 clones, 88% of which are singletons. What was sequenced was peripheral blood. Receptor source: a man older than 75 with acute or convalescent COVID-19. CDR3s include the opening cysteine and the closing phenylalanine or tryptophan. The order of the fields is J gene, clone size, V gene, CDR3 length, D gene, CDR3 DNA, CDR3 protein. The D gene is left open where the match is weak. Only part of the rows carry a size: once, few, many, or a class if the clone is expanded.

j_gene: TRBJ2-7
abundance: -
v_gene: TRBV5-1
len: 17
d_gene: TRBD2
CDR3nt: TGCGCCAGCAGCTCCTCGGCCTTTAGCGGGAGAACCAACGAGCAGTACTTC
CDR3aa: CASSSSAFSGRTNEQYF

j_gene: TRBJ2-7
abundance: -
v_gene: TRBV19
len: 15
d_gene: -
CDR3nt: TGTGCCAGTAGTATAGCCGCGGGACAGAGCTACGAGCAGTACTTC
CDR3aa: CASSIAAGQSYEQYF

j_gene: TRBJ2-3
abundance: -
v_gene: TRBV7-2
len: 16
d_gene: TRBD2
CDR3nt: TGTGCCAGCAGCTTAGGGGGACTAGCGGGGATCGATACGCAGTATTTT
CDR3aa: CASSLGGLAGIDTQYF

j_gene: TRBJ2-6
abundance: -
v_gene: TRBV7-9
len: 11
d_gene: -
CDR3nt: TGTGCCAGCAGCATACAACAGGTCCTGACTTTC
CDR3aa: CASSIQQVLTF

j_gene: TRBJ1-1
abundance: -
v_gene: TRBV29-1
len: 13
d_gene: -
CDR3nt: TGCAGCGTTCAGGAGGCCATGAACACTGAAGCTTTCTTT
CDR3aa: CSVQEAMNTEAFF

j_gene: TRBJ2-7
abundance: -
v_gene: TRBV19
len: 17
d_gene: TRBD2
CDR3nt: TGTGCCAGTAGGATTACCGGGACTAGCGGGGGGTCCTACGAGCAGTACTTC
CDR3aa: CASRITGTSGGSYEQYF

j_gene: TRBJ1-5
abundance: -
v_gene: TRBV7-2
len: 16
d_gene: -
CDR3nt: TGTGCCAGCAGCCCCCAGGCGCCTCATAGCAATCAGCCCCAGCATTTT
CDR3aa: CASSPQAPHSNQPQHF

j_gene: TRBJ1-1
abundance: -
v_gene: TRBV29-1
len: 13
d_gene: TRBD1
CDR3nt: TGCAGCGTCGAGACAGGGGGATGGACTGAAGCTTTCTTT
CDR3aa: CSVETGGWTEAFF

j_gene: TRBJ2-3
abundance: -
v_gene: TRBV6-5
len: 16
d_gene: TRBD1
CDR3nt: TGTGCCAGCAGTTACATGGGGACAGGGGGCACAGATACGCAGTATTTT
CDR3aa: CASSYMGTGGTDTQYF

j_gene: TRBJ2-5
abundance: once
v_gene: TRBV4-1
len: 17
d_gene: TRBD2
CDR3nt: TGCGCCAGCAGCCACGGGACTAGCGGGGGGGGGACAGAGACCCAGTACTTC
CDR3aa: CASSHGTSGGGTETQYF